These 15 T cell receptor beta chains were sequenced from one sample in a study of beta chain features in type 1 diabetes. Expressed TCRB transcripts were sequenced, since all the RNA that had been isolated was reverse transcribed. Generated by immunoSEQ multiplex PCR, the TCRdb table keeps only in-frame clones and is missing some. The repertoire holds hundreds of thousands of clones, around 65% seen once, with approximately 0.053% in the top ten. Sequenced material: naive CD4+ T cells from blood. All receptors come from a man aged 25-40 years in good health.

This clone has just one count. The chain has TRBV6-6 and TRBJ2-5, with D hard to call. Looked up from germline, CDR1 is MNHNY and CDR2 is SVGAGI (reference sequence). The CDR3 contains 13 residues. The germline V and J ends were trimmed by 2 bases and 2 bases, with 6 bases remaining between them. The CDR3: CASSYRPQETQYF. DNA of the CDR3: TGTGCCAGCAGTTACCGACCACAAGAGACCCAGTACTTC.

This CDR3 is CAWSVSFWLDTQYF. DNA of the CDR3: TGTGCCTGGAGTGTAAGTTTTTGGTTAGATACGCAGTATTTT. The rearrangement links TRBV30 to TRBJ2-3; D unclear. V shed 0 bases and J shed 5 bases, with 12 bases lying between them. The CDR3 contains 14 residues. Germline lookup yields CDR1 GTSNPN and CDR2 SVGIG (reference sequence).

The gene calls are TRBV6-5 and TRBJ1-1; 7 positions match TRBD1. The CDR3 runs to 14 residues. V was pared by 5 bases and J by 5 bases, with 8 bases of the junction left unmatched. The germline V gene encodes CDR1 MNHEY and CDR2 SVGAGI. The CDR3 here is CASSPGTVSTEAFF. The CDR3 region has the DNA TGTGCCAGCAGTCCCGGGACAGTTAGTACTGAAGCTTTCTTT.

The genes are TRBV25-1 and TRBJ2-1; the D is unclear. The germline V gene encodes CDR1 MGHDK and CDR2 SYGVNS. Trimming pared 3 bases from V and 0 bases from J, leaving 9 bases between. This CDR3 has 15 residues. The DNA for the CDR3 is TGTGCCAGCAGTGATGAAAGGAGCTCCTACAATGAGCAGTTCTTC. Translating gives CASSDERSSYNEQFF.

The rearrangement joins TRBV27 to TRBJ2-7, with 8 bases aligning to TRBD1. This CDR3 spans 14 amino acids. V lost 5 bases to trimming and J lost 4 bases; unmatched junction nucleotides: 7. Per germline, CDR1 MNHEY and CDR2 SMNVEV (reference sequence). The CDR3 loop reads CASSAGQGRYEQYF. CDR3 coding DNA: TGTGCCAGCAGTGCCGGACAGGGTCGGTACGAGCAGTACTTC.

In this sample, this clone turned up once. V usage is TRBV6-5 and J usage is TRBJ1-5; D gene ambiguous. With 4 bases removed from V and 7 bases from J, the gap between germline ends came to 11 bases. From germline, CDR1 is MNHEY and CDR2 SVGAGI. The CDR3 is 13 amino acids. The CDR3 sequence: CASSSESPQPQHF. CDR3 coding DNA: TGTGCCAGCAGTTCTGAGTCCCCACAGCCCCAGCATTTT.

This clone was counted between two and nine times. The V gene is TRBV29-1, the J gene TRBJ1-2; no clear D. The germline V gene has CDR1 SQVTM and CDR2 ANQGSEA. CDR3 length equals 14 residues. V shed 0 bases and J shed 0 bases, with 8 bases lying between them. The CDR3 region has the DNA TGCAGCGTTGAAGATCGACAAGCTAACTATGGCTACACCTTC. Amino acids: CSVEDRQANYGYTF. Complete variable domain (other parts from reference TRBV29-1 and TRBJ1-2): SAVISQKPSRDICQRGTSLTIQCQVDSQVTMMFWYRQQPGQSLTLIATANQGSEATYESGFVIDKFPISRPNLTFSTLTVSNMSPEDSSIYLCSVEDRQANYGYTFGSGTRLTVV.

The chain couples TRBV4-3 to TRBJ1-5; D is undetermined. CDR3 size: 13 residues. Per the germline V gene, CDR1 is LGHNA and CDR2 is YSLEER. With 0 bases removed from V and 0 bases from J, the gap between germline ends came to 0 bases. DNA of the CDR3: TGCGCCAGCAGCCAAGATAGCAATCAGCCCCAGCATTTT. It yields the protein CASSQDSNQPQHF.

The rearrangement joins TRBV7-2 to TRBJ2-3; D unresolved. The CDR3 runs to 14 residues. With 11 bases removed from V and 0 bases from J, the gap between germline ends came to 15 bases. Per germline, CDR1 SGHTA and CDR2 FQGNSA. CDR3: CASSGSISTDTQYF. The CDR3 DNA is TGTGCCTCCTCGGGTAGCATTAGCACAGATACGCAGTATTTT.

This clone has just a few counts. The J gene is TRBJ2-5, the V gene TRBV7-9; D is undetermined. V lost 1 base and J lost 3, with 6 bases in between. The germline V gene has CDR1 SEHNR and CDR2 FQNEAQ (reference sequence). The CDR3 has 13 residues. The DNA of the CDR3 is TGTGCCAGCAGCTTAGTCGGAAAAGAGACCCAGTACTTC. Protein product: CASSLVGKETQYF.

This clone showed up just once. V gene TRBV7-9 combines with J gene TRBJ2-5; D may be TRBD2 (6 bases). CDR3 size: 14 residues. CDR1 and CDR2 from the germline V gene are SEHNR and FQNEAQ (reference sequence). Trimming removed 7 bases from V and 2 bases from J, with 14 bases in between. CDR3 sequence reads: CASTPGLVQETQYF. The CDR3 region has the DNA TGTGCCAGCACCCCGGGACTCGTACAAGAGACCCAGTACTTC.

The chain couples TRBV30 to TRBJ1-3, with D tentatively TRBD1 (6 bases). The CDR3 runs to 16 residues. Germline lookup yields CDR1 GTSNPN and CDR2 SVGIG (reference sequence). V was pared by 2 bases and J by 0 bases, with 14 bases between. CDR3 nucleotides: TGTGCCTGGAGTCCGCCGGGGGCCCACTCTGGAAACACCATATATTTT. Translated, it gives CAWSPPGAHSGNTIYF. The full variable domain, its missing parts supplied by reference TRBV30 and TRBJ1-3, is SQTIHQWPATLVQPVGSPLSLECTVEGTSNPNLYWYRQAAGRGLQLLFYSVGIGQISSEVPQNLSASRPQDRQFILSSKKLLLSDSGFYLCAWSPPGAHSGNTIYFGEGSWLTVV.

The genes are TRBV5-6 and TRBJ2-6; 7 nucleotides match TRBD1. The trim removed 0 bases at V and 0 bases at J, leaving 3 bases unmatched. The CDR3 covers 17 residues. CDR1 SGHDT and CDR2 YYEEEE come from the germline V gene. CDR3 nucleotides: TGTGCCAGCAGCTTGGAACAGGGGATCTCTGGGGCCAACGTCCTGACTTTC. This sequence encodes CASSLEQGISGANVLTF.

This chain uses TRBV30 with TRBJ1-5, with 7 bases identical to TRBD1. Germline V gene data show CDR1 as GTSNPN and CDR2 as SVGIG (reference sequence). Trimming took 4 bases from V and 1 from J; bases not matched to a gene: 4. The CDR3 is 14 amino acids. The CDR3 DNA reads as TGTGCCTGGACCCAGACAGGGAGCAATCAGCCCCAGCATTTT. The encoded protein is CAWTQTGSNQPQHF.

This clone has just a few counts. This rearrangement joins TRBV30 to TRBJ2-2; unclear D gene. CDR1 and CDR2 (germline): GTSNPN, SVGIG (reference sequence). CDR3 length: 13 amino acids. Trimming stripped 0 bases from V and 4 bases from J, with 6 bases between. CDR3 residues: CAWSVRSTGELFF. The CDR3 coding sequence is TGTGCCTGGAGTGTACGTAGCACCGGGGAGCTGTTTTTT.